This is a list of T cell receptor beta chains from one sample in a study of cytomegalovirus exposure and HLA in healthy donors. Generated by immunoSEQ multiplex PCR, the TCRdb table keeps only in-frame clones and is missing some. Of approximately 230,000 clones in the sample, about 90% were seen once. Sequencing used PBMCs. These receptors were taken from a young man in good health and CMV-seropositive. The CDR3 runs from the conserved cysteine through the conserved F or W. A D gene is named only where the DNA matches it firmly. Only some rows state a clone size, as once, few, many or a class for expanded clones.

v_gene	abundance	d_gene	j_gene	CDR3nt	CDR3aa
TRBV18	few	.	TRBJ2-3	TGTGCCAGCTCACCTCGCACAGATACGCAGTATTTT	CASSPRTDTQYF
TRBV29-1	.	TRBD2	TRBJ2-1	TGCAGCGTGGCTAGCGGATACAATGAGCAGTTCTTC	CSVASGYNEQFF
TRBV6-5	.	TRBD1	TRBJ1-1	TGTGCCAGCAGGCCCTTTCGGGACAGAAACACTGAAGCTTTCTTT	CASRPFRDRNTEAFF
TRBV5-1	.	.	TRBJ2-2	TGCGCCAGCAGCCCGCAGGGGACCGGGGAGCTGTTTTTT	CASSPQGTGELFF
TRBV11-2	.	.	TRBJ2-7	TGTGCCAGCAGCTTAGATCGGGGCGCGCAGTACTTC	CASSLDRGAQYF
TRBV18	.	TRBD1	TRBJ2-7	TGTGCCAGCTCCCCGGGACAGGCACCCTACGAGCAGTACTTC	CASSPGQAPYEQYF
TRBV6-1	.	TRBD1	TRBJ2-7	TGTGCCAGCAAGGAACGGACAGGGTACGAGCAGTACTTC	CASKERTGYEQYF
TRBV30	.	.	TRBJ1-4	TGTGCCTGGAGTGAAACAGGGAAGGCTGAAAAACTGTTTTTT	CAWSETGKAEKLFF
TRBV11-3	.	.	TRBJ2-3	TGTGCCAGCAGCAAAACGGGGCGCACAGATACGCAGTATTTT	CASSKTGRTDTQYF
TRBV4-3	.	TRBD2	TRBJ2-7	TGCGCCAGCAGCCTGGGACTAGCGGGAGCCTACGAGCAGTACTTC	CASSLGLAGAYEQYF
TRBV4-3	.	TRBD2	TRBJ2-7	TGCGCCAGCAGCCTCGGGAGCGGGAGAGCCTACGAGCAGTACTTC	CASSLGSGRAYEQYF
TRBV11-3	.	TRBD1	TRBJ1-1	TGTGCCAGCAGCCCAGGGGGGAAGGCTGAAGCTTTCTTT	CASSPGGKAEAFF
TRBV28	.	TRBD2	TRBJ2-7	TGTGCCAGCAGTTTTGGGCTAGCGGGAGCCGAGCAGTACTTC	CASSFGLAGAEQYF
TRBV28	.	TRBD1	TRBJ2-7	TGTGCCAGCACAGGGGGCTACGAGCAGTACTTC	CASTGGYEQYF
TRBV7-8	.	TRBD2	TRBJ2-7	TGTGCCAGCAGCCCAGGGAGGGGCGACACCTACGAGCAGTACTTC	CASSPGRGDTYEQYF
TRBV13	.	.	TRBJ2-5	TGTGCCAGCAGCTTAGCGGGAGATGGACAAGAGACCCAGTACTTC	CASSLAGDGQETQYF
TRBV2	.	.	TRBJ2-5	TGTGCCAGCAGTGGGTTGCACCCCCAAGAGACCCAGTACTTC	CASSGLHPQETQYF
TRBV27	.	TRBD2	TRBJ2-4	TGTGCCAGCAGCCCCCGGGCGGGAGGGCCCCCCAAAAACATTCAGTACTTC	CASSPRAGGPPKNIQYF
TRBV13	once	.	TRBJ2-3	TGTGCCAGCAGCCAAGACGGGCATCACAATACGCAGTATTTT	CASSQDGHHNTQYF
TRBV5-1	.	.	TRBJ2-5	TGCGCCAGCAGTAATTTCAGGGGTGAGGAGACCCAGTACTTC	CASSNFRGEETQYF
TRBV4-2	few	.	TRBJ2-5	TGTGCCAGCAGCCAAGATAGGTTCCAAGAGACCCAGTACTTC	CASSQDRFQETQYF
TRBV4-1	.	.	TRBJ1-5	TGCGCCAGCAGCCTCCAGAGGAATAGCAATCAGCCCCAGCATTTT	CASSLQRNSNQPQHF
TRBV5-1	.	.	TRBJ2-5	TGCGCCAGCAGCTTGGTGCCAGGCCAAGAGACCCAGTACTTC	CASSLVPGQETQYF